Each of the 9 T cell receptor beta chains below was sequenced from the same sample in a study of T cell responses to AZD1222 COVID-19 vaccine. Libraries were prepared by immunoSEQ multiplex PCR; TCRdb keeps only in-frame clonotypes and omits some of them. The sample lists roughly 180,000 clones, 92% occurring once. Source: peripheral blood, taken 28 days after the second AZD1222 dose. Receptors originate from an adult who received the AZD1222 COVID-19 vaccine.

The chain is built from TRBV5-8 and TRBJ1-1; 12 bases align to TRBD1. This CDR3 region has 17 residues. Germline V gene lookup returns CDR1 SGHTS and CDR2 YDEGEE. Trimming cost V 1 base and J 4 bases; bases outside gene matches: 8. The CDR3 coding sequence is TGTGCCAGCAGCTTGACGGGACAGGGGGCTGTGGGCACTGAAGCTTTCTTT. Translated: CASSLTGQGAVGTEAFF. The variable domain in full, with the rest retrieved from reference TRBV5-8 and TRBJ1-1, is EAGVTQSPTHLIKTRGQQATLRCSPISGHTSVYWYQQALGLGLQFLLWYDEGEERNRGNFPPRFSGRQFPNYSSELNVNALELEDSALYLCASSLTGQGAVGTEAFFGQGTRLTVV.

J is TRBJ2-7 and V is TRBV29-1, with 9 bases matching TRBD1. V lost 2 bases and J lost 4; bases outside the gene matches: 15. CDR1 and CDR2 from the germline V gene are SQVTM and ANQGSEA. The CDR3 runs to 17 residues. CDR3 loop: CSVEYAGPTGGDYEQYF. The CDR3 DNA is TGCAGCGTTGAATATGCGGGGCCGACAGGGGGAGATTACGAGCAGTACTTC.

The chain couples TRBV19 to TRBJ1-5, with a weak D call TRBD1 (5 bases). Between the trimmed V and J ends, which lost 9 bases and 3 bases, there was a span of 15 bases. CDR3 size: 14 residues. Looked up from germline, CDR1 is LNHDA and CDR2 is SQIVND (reference sequence). CDR3 amino acids: CASRLRDYNQPQHF. The CDR3 region has the DNA TGTGCCAGCCGTCTCCGGGACTACAATCAGCCCCAGCATTTT.

The rearrangement uses TRBV18 and TRBJ1-5, with D uncertain. This CDR3 is 14 amino acids long. CDR1 and CDR2 from the germline V gene are KGHSH and LQKENI. The V end lost 5 bases, the J end lost 3 bases, and 11 bases lay between the germline ends. The CDR3 reads CASSSLGINQPQHF. CDR3 DNA: TGTGCCAGCTCAAGCCTAGGGATCAATCAGCCCCAGCATTTT.

The rearrangement links TRBV2 to TRBJ1-5, with 9 bases lining up with TRBD1. V lost 8 bases to trimming and J lost 4 bases; unmatched junction nucleotides: 6. The germline V gene encodes CDR1 SNHLY and CDR2 FYNNEI. The CDR3 loop spans 14 amino acids. CDR3 in DNA: TGTGCCAGCCAGGGACAGGGTGGAAATCAGCCCCAGCATTTT. This translates into CASQGQGGNQPQHF.

The rearrangement joins TRBV3-1 (or the pseudogene TRBV3-2) to TRBJ2-3; weak D call: TRBD2 (6 bases). With 2 bases removed from V and 12 bases from J, the gap between germline ends came to 15 bases. Germline loops: CDR1 LGHDT, CDR2 YNNKEL (reference sequence). CDR3 size: 13 residues. The DNA for the CDR3 is TGTGCCAGCAGCCAAAATTCGGGACTCCCCCAGTATTTT. It codes for CASSQNSGLPQYF.

The chain recombines TRBV9 with TRBJ2-1, with 7 bases lining up with TRBD2. Per germline, CDR1 SGDLS and CDR2 YYNGEE. The V segment lost 4 bases and the J segment 5 bases; nucleotides outside the gene matches: 15. This CDR3 is 17 amino acids long. The CDR3 nucleotides are TGTGCCAGCAGCCCAAGGGGAGGGAGTCACGCCAACAATGAGCAGTTCTTC. It translates to CASSPRGGSHANNEQFF.

V usage is TRBV24-1 and J usage is TRBJ2-3, with D unresolved. Trimming removed 3 bases at V and 0 bases at J, with 12 bases between. CDR3 length: 16 residues. The germline CDR1 and CDR2 sequences are KGHDR and SFDVKD. CDR3 region: CATSDAATTSTDTQYF. The DNA of the CDR3 is TGTGCCACCAGTGATGCCGCGACAACTAGCACAGATACGCAGTATTTT.

This clone was counted once. The chain is built from TRBV5-1 and TRBJ2-7; 9 bases line up with TRBD1. The germline gives CDR1 SGHRS, CDR2 YFSETQ. With 5 bases clipped from V and 5 bases from J, the junction kept 11 bases outside the gene matches. The CDR3 sequence is 15 residues long. CDR3 nucleotide sequence: TGCGCCAGCAGTTCGGACAACAGGGGGCGGAACGAGCAGTACTTC. It yields the protein CASSSDNRGRNEQYF.